This passage covers 23 T cell receptor beta chains from one sample sequenced in a study of CD8 T cells in ankylosing spondylitis. TCRdb passed the 5' RACE reads through MiXCR, listing each CDR3 protein once. The sample has about 27,000 distinct CDR3 sequences, 6.5% to 9.5% seen once; the top ten hold approximately 31%. Sequencing was carried out using blood. The source is a male donor with ankylosing spondylitis or in good health (not recorded which).

This clonotype has more than one count but fewer than ten. The rearrangement joins TRBV5-1 to TRBJ2-5; 7 bases agree with TRBD2. The V and J ends lost 7 bases and 1 base, in that order; junction bases with no gene match: 4. Germline V gene lookup returns CDR1 SGHRS and CDR2 YFSETQ. The CDR3 loop spans 13 amino acids. This chain's CDR3 is CASASGPQETQYF. CDR3 sequence (DNA): TGCGCCAGCGCTAGCGGTCCCCAAGAGACCCAGTACTTC.

This clonotype was picked up many times. The chain uses TRBV6-2 or TRBV6-3 and TRBJ2-1; no reliable D call. This CDR3 has 11 amino acids. Germline V gives CDR1 MNHEY, CDR2 SVGEGT. Trimming shortened V by 2 bases and J by 6 bases, and 2 bases separated the two germline ends. This CDR3 reads CASSYSNEQFF. CDR3 nucleotide sequence: TGTGCCAGCAGTTACAGCAATGAGCAGTTCTTC.

The rearrangement uses TRBV7-8 and TRBJ1-1; tentatively, D is TRBD1 (6 bases). The germline gives CDR1 SGHVS, CDR2 FQNEAQ. The ends were cut back, 5 bases at V and 1 base at J, with 11 bases in the middle. The CDR3 totals 14 residues. The DNA of the CDR3 is TGTGCCAGCAGCATTATACAGGGGAACACTGAAGCTTTCTTT. Protein: CASSIIQGNTEAFF. Supplemented by reference TRBV7-8 and TRBJ1-1, the full variable domain reads GAGVSQSPRYKVAKRGQDVALRCDPISGHVSLFWYQQALGQGPEFLTYFQNEAQLDKSGLPSDRFFAERPEGSVSTLKIQRTQQEDSAVYLCASSIIQGNTEAFFGQGTRLTVV.

This clonotype has at least ten counts. The CDR3 nucleotides read TGCGCCAGCAGCTGGAACGGGGGAGCAGATACGCAGTATTTT. This sequence encodes CASSWNGGADTQYF. The chain is built from TRBV5-1 and TRBJ2-3; the D gene is possibly TRBD2 (6 bases). The CDR3 sequence is 14 residues long. Looked up from germline, CDR1 is SGHRS and CDR2 is YFSETQ. Trimming removed 3 bases from V and 4 bases from J, with 12 bases in between.

V gene TRBV28 combines with J gene TRBJ1-4; TRBD1 matches 8 bases. CDR3 length: 16 residues. The V and J ends lost 2 bases and 5 bases, in that order; junction bases with no gene match: 7. The V gene's germline CDR1 is MDHEN and CDR2 SYDVKM. CDR3 loop: CASSLRPRGRNEKLFF. CDR3 coding DNA: TGTGCCAGCAGTTTAAGGCCCAGGGGGCGGAATGAAAAACTGTTTTTT.

Only a few counts were recorded for this clonotype. The V and J genes are TRBV5-1 and TRBJ1-5; 7 positions agree with TRBD1. The CDR3 is 13 residues long. The germline CDR1 and CDR2 sequences are SGHRS and YFSETQ. V lost 5 bases and J lost 4; bases outside the gene matches: 3. Here the CDR3 reads CASREGANQPQHF. CDR3 coding DNA: TGCGCCAGCAGAGAGGGGGCTAATCAGCCCCAGCATTTT.

The rearrangement links TRBV7-2 to TRBJ2-2; a weak D match, TRBD1 (5 bases). V lost 5 bases and J lost 1, with 11 bases in between. The CDR3 has 15 residues. Germline lookup yields CDR1 SGHTA and CDR2 FQGNSA. The CDR3 protein is CASSPRTLNTGELFF. Here the CDR3 DNA reads TGTGCCAGCAGCCCTCGGACACTGAACACCGGGGAGCTGTTTTTT. Together with reference TRBV7-2 and TRBJ2-2, the CDR3 gives the full variable domain: GAGVSQSPSNKVTEKGKDVELRCDPISGHTALYWYRQSLGQGLEFLIYFQGNSAPDKSGLPSDRFSAERTGGSVSTLTIQRTQQEDSAVYLCASSPRTLNTGELFFGEGSRLTVL.

This clonotype was counted ten times or more. The V gene is TRBV9, the J gene TRBJ2-1, with 8 bases aligning to TRBD2. The germline gives CDR1 SGDLS, CDR2 YYNGEE. This CDR3 comprises 16 residues. V trimming: 4 bases; J trimming: 9 bases; junction bases outside the gene matches: 15. The CDR3 loop reads CASSMTGTSGAPEQFF. CDR3 sequence (DNA): TGTGCCAGCAGCATGACCGGTACTAGCGGTGCGCCTGAGCAGTTCTTC. Full variable domain (remainder filled in from reference TRBV9 and TRBJ2-1): DSGVTQTPKHLITATGQRVTLRCSPRSGDLSVYWYQQSLDQGLQFLIQYYNGEERAKGNILERFSAQQFPDLHSELNLSSLELGDSALYFCASSMTGTSGAPEQFFGPGTRLTVL.

The chain combines TRBV4-1 with TRBJ2-2; D is ambiguous. CDR1 MGHRA and CDR2 YSYEKL come from the germline V gene. Trimming removed 0 bases at V and 0 bases at J, with 11 bases between. The CDR3 contains 17 residues. The CDR3 nucleotides read TGCGCCAGCAGCCAAGATCGGGTGGGGTCGAACACCGGGGAGCTGTTTTTT. Translating gives CASSQDRVGSNTGELFF.

This clonotype appeared many times. V and J are TRBV4-3 and TRBJ2-2, with 8 bases identical to TRBD2. This CDR3 comprises 19 residues. Germline V lookup: CDR1 LGHNA, CDR2 YSLEER. V shed 0 bases and J 1 base; nucleotides not matched to a gene: 10. CDR3 sequence reads: CASSQDFGLAGRNTGELFF. CDR3 nucleotides: TGCGCCAGCAGCCAAGATTTCGGCCTAGCGGGCAGGAACACCGGGGAGCTGTTTTTT.

The chain has TRBV20-1 and TRBJ2-3, with 8 bases fitting TRBD2. The J segment lost 6 bases and the V segment lost 7 bases, leaving 12 bases of the junction unmatched. Germline V gene lookup returns CDR1 DFQATT and CDR2 SNEGSKA (reference sequence). The CDR3 loop spans 14 amino acids. CDR3 bases: TGCAGTGGGGCCGGGACTAGAAGCCGGGATACGCAGTATTTT. It yields the protein CSGAGTRSRDTQYF.

The CDR3 bases are TGTGCCAGCAGTTTAAGTGGGGGCGCGAGGGAGCTGTTTTTT. Its translation is CASSLSGGARELFF. This chain uses TRBV12-3 or TRBV12-4 with TRBJ2-2; D perhaps matches TRBD1 (6 bases). The CDR3 totals 14 residues. Trimming left V 2 bases short and J 9 bases short, with 13 bases between.

The table lists this clonotype with a few counts. The genes are TRBV2 and TRBJ2-5, with D unclear. Trimming shortened V by 5 bases and J by 2 bases, and 6 bases separated the two germline ends. From germline, CDR1 is SNHLY and CDR2 FYNNEI. The CDR3 loop spans 12 amino acids. The CDR3 protein is CASSQLQETQYF. The CDR3 DNA sequence: TGTGCCAGCAGTCAGCTACAAGAGACCCAGTACTTC.

This clonotype has a handful of counts. This chain joins TRBV27 and TRBJ2-2; D may be TRBD1 or TRBD2 (5 bases each). V lost 3 bases, J lost 4 bases, and 12 bases lay in between. Germline CDR1 MNHEY, CDR2 SMNVEV (reference sequence). The CDR3 sequence is 15 residues long. The CDR3 region is CASSLRGSLTGELFF. The DNA for the CDR3 is TGTGCCAGCAGTTTGAGGGGCTCCCTCACCGGGGAGCTGTTTTTT.

This clonotype was observed a handful of times. The genes are TRBV5-1 and TRBJ2-3; D may match TRBD1 or TRBD2 (5 bases each). V lost 0 bases and J lost 3, with 14 bases in between. This CDR3 has 16 amino acids. The germline CDR1 and CDR2 sequences are SGHRS and YFSETQ. The CDR3 here is CASSLASAGGTDTQYF. CDR3 DNA sequence: TGCGCCAGCAGCTTGGCGTCAGCTGGGGGAACAGATACGCAGTATTTT.

This clonotype was seen a few times. The gene calls are TRBV5-1 and TRBJ1-2; 10 bases fit TRBD1. The CDR3 sequence is 13 residues long. CDR1 is SGHRS, CDR2 YFSETQ, per germline. Trimming removed 2 bases from V and 7 bases from J; junction bases left unmatched: 2. The CDR3 DNA reads TGCGCCAGCAGCTTAGGGACAGGGGTTGGCTACACCTTC. This gives the protein CASSLGTGVGYTF.

The J gene is TRBJ2-5, the V gene TRBV18, with D possibly TRBD1 on 6 matching bases. Germline V CDR1 and CDR2: KGHSH, LQKENI. V dropped 6 bases and J dropped 1 base, with 9 bases sitting between them. The CDR3 runs to 13 residues. CDR3 nucleotides: TGTGCCAGCTCGGAACAGGGCCAAGAGACCCAGTACTTC. This gives the protein CASSEQGQETQYF.

This clonotype was picked up a small number of times. V and J are TRBV5-1 and TRBJ1-1, with TRBD1 as a possible D gene (6 bases). V dropped 6 bases and J dropped 0 bases, with 15 bases sitting between them. The CDR3 covers 15 residues. CDR1 SGHRS and CDR2 YFSETQ come from the germline V gene. Here the CDR3 DNA reads TGCGCCAGCATGAGGGGGGGCGCGATGAACACTGAAGCTTTCTTT. Translation: CASMRGGAMNTEAFF.

The V gene is TRBV12-3 or TRBV12-4, the J gene TRBJ1-6; 10 bases agree with TRBD1. The CDR3 runs 15 residues. V shed 3 bases, J shed 8 bases, and the junction held 4 bases outside the gene matches. In DNA, the CDR3 is TGTGCCAGCAGTTTGGCTGGGACAGGGGATTCACCCCTCCACTTT. Protein product: CASSLAGTGDSPLHF.

The rearrangement joins TRBV29-1 to TRBJ2-2, with no clear D. The CDR3 has 13 amino acids. V gave up 3 bases and J gave up 1 base, with 6 bases separating them. Germline V lookup: CDR1 SQVTM, CDR2 ANQGSEA. The DNA for the CDR3 is TGCAGCGTTGATGTGGAGAACACCGGGGAGCTGTTTTTT. Its translation: CSVDVENTGELFF.

This clonotype was observed at least ten times. The chain uses TRBV7-9 and TRBJ2-1; perhaps TRBD2 as D (5 bases). The CDR3 consists of 13 residues. Trimming left V 5 bases short and J 7 bases short, with 12 bases between. The germline V gene has CDR1 SEHNR and CDR2 FQNEAQ (reference sequence). The DNA for the CDR3 is TGTGCCAGCAGCGACCGGGGTCCAAATGAGCAGTTCTTC. It codes for CASSDRGPNEQFF.

The chain couples TRBV7-9 to TRBJ2-2; D gene ambiguous. The CDR3 covers 13 residues. V lost 3 bases and J lost 5, with 7 bases in between. Germline V gene lookup returns CDR1 SEHNR and CDR2 FQNEAQ (reference sequence). The CDR3 spells CASSFGLTGELFF. In DNA, the CDR3 is TGTGCCAGCAGCTTCGGGTTAACCGGGGAGCTGTTTTTT.

This clonotype turned up a few times. The chain joins TRBV29-1 to TRBJ2-1, with D tentatively TRBD1 (5 bases). Germline lookup yields CDR1 SQVTM and CDR2 ANQGSEA. V dropped 5 bases and J dropped 3 bases, with 11 bases sitting between them. The CDR3 extends over 13 amino acids. CDR3 sequence: CSVKQGFYNEQFF. As DNA, the CDR3 is TGCAGCGTTAAGCAGGGATTCTACAATGAGCAGTTCTTC.